The T cell receptor beta chain described here comes from a study of shared clonotypes between healthy human individuals. Study in general: The study enrolled a couple of women and three men aged 18 to 49. Points from the study as a whole: Sharing across four donors was highest in naive CD4 (around 5%) and lowest in memory CD8 (roughly 0.4%).

The ends were cut back, 4 bases at V and 1 base at J, with 8 bases in the middle. Looked up from germline, CDR1 is SNHLY and CDR2 is FYNNEI. This CDR3 has 14 residues. It was CD45RO-negative cells, positively selected for CCR7, that made up naive CD8 cells, with terminally differentiated effector memory CD45RA+ cells excluded. Note on this clone: The antigen remains unidentified.

As handled by the study authors: Junction-only immunoSEQ sequences carried no quality scores, so filtering differed. Profiling relied on immunoSEQ multiplex PCR, and the TCRdb table lists in-frame clones only, not all of them. The V and J calls and clone size come from that table; D and trimming were worked out from the DNA. This repertoire shows around 2,000,000 clones, about 95% found once; its top ten account for approximately 1.2%. The sample consisted of naive CD8+ T cells sorted from blood. The TCR comes from a man younger than 30 in good health. The chain employs TRBV2 and TRBJ1-3; the D gene is possibly TRBD1 (5 bases). The CDR3, as DNA: TGTGCCAGCAGTGCGGGGGAATCTGGAAACACCATATATTTT. Protein sequence: CASSAGESGNTIYF.